The present T cell receptor (beta chain) was sequenced within a study of immune heterogeneity within non-small cell lung tumors. Broader study findings: Individual patients largely had distinct high-frequency T-cell receptor beta clonotypes from one another.

Amplification of TCR beta CDR3 was performed by multiplex PCR with 32 V and 13 J primers. TCRdb analysed the multiplex PCR reads with MiXCR anew, one entry per CDR3 protein. This sample has 20,000 to 25,000 distinct CDR3 sequences, with less than 35% found just once. This clonotype has a count of ten or more. Its antigen is not known. At 600 to 750 ng per sample, bulk tumor genomic DNA provided the template. Several biopsies were collected from each primary tumor during surgery. They were spaced as far apart as possible within the tumor mass. Surgery that was curative in intent was performed on patients with untreated, newly diagnosed non-small cell lung cancer. Having surgery with curative intent, the donors were patients newly diagnosed with non-small cell lung cancer. Sample: lung tumor tissue. The sequence came from a man aged 35 to 55 with non-small cell lung cancer.

Written as DNA, the CDR3 is TGTGCCTGGAGCTTACAGGGTAACATTCAGTACTTC. This gives the protein CAWSLQGNIQYF. This chain joins TRBV30 and TRBJ2-4; possibly TRBD1 for D (6 bases). The germline gives CDR1 GTSNPN, CDR2 SVGIG (reference sequence). V lost 3 bases and J 7 bases, leaving 10 bases between the germline ends. The CDR3 has 12 residues.